This T cell receptor beta chain was identified during a study of blood T cell repertoires in COVID-19. Background on the study: T cells, B-cell-depleted T cells, or PBMCs supplied cDNA or gDNA.

As processed by the authors: Reference gene primer amplification gave estimated nucleated cell counts. TCRdb keeps only in-frame clones here, not all; method: immunoSEQ multiplex PCR. D and trimming come from the DNA, and the V and J calls and clone size come from that table. The table has a few hundred thousand clones, roughly 84% seen once. The CDR3 is made up of 13 amino acids. Per germline, CDR1 MNHEY and CDR2 SVGEGT. The V and J ends lost 6 bases and 4 bases, in that order; junction bases with no gene match: 3. Individuals drawn from about 26 US areas were roughly 18 to 95 years old. Two negative PCRs, clearance, or symptom resolution had been documented for recovered Cohort 3 donors.

This clonotype was obtained from a middle-aged man who had recovered from COVID-19. Sequencing input: PBMCs or T cells enriched from blood (not recorded which). The chain is built from TRBV6-2 or TRBV6-3 and TRBJ1-5, with 7 bases aligning to TRBD1. The CDR3 protein is CASSPDRNQPQHF. The DNA of the CDR3 is TGTGCCAGCAGCCCGGACAGGAATCAGCCCCAGCATTTT.